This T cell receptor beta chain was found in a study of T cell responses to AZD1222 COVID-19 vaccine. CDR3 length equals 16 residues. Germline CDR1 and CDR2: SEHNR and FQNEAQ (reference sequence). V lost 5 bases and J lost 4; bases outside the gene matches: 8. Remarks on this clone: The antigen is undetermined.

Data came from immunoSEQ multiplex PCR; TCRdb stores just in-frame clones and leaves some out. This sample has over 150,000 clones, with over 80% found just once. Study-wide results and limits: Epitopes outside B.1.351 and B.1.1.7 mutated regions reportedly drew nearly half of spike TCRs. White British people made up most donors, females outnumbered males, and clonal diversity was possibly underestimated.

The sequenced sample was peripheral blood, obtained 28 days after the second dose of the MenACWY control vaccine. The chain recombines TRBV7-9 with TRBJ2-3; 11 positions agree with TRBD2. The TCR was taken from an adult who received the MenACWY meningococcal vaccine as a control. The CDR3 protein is CASSMGTSGLADTQYF. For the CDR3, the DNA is TGTGCCAGCAGCATGGGGACTAGCGGTTTAGCAGATACGCAGTATTTT.